What follows is one TCR beta chain and its context. The antigen is undetermined. The entry originates in a study of shared clonotypes between healthy human individuals. Trimming cost V 3 bases and J 0 bases, with 15 bases left between them. This CDR3 is built from 18 residues. Germline V gene sequence: CDR1 LGHNA, CDR2 YSLEER. Assay: immunoSEQ multiplex PCR; the TCRdb copy retains only in-frame clones and omits some. This repertoire shows more than 900,000 clones, approximately 78% found once; its top ten account for roughly 0.55%. Whole-study findings and limits: Across subsets, estimated richness was generally greater for naive than for memory populations.

V gene TRBV4-3 combines with J gene TRBJ2-6; no reliable D call. Sequenced material: memory CD4+ T cells from PBMCs. The sample's subset: CD45RA-negative fraction. The TCR sequence derives from a man aged 18 to 29 in good health. Some clones in this sample may be carry-over from other donors' samples. The CDR3 region is CASSQAKWSHSGANVLTF. The CDR3 nucleotides read TGCGCCAGCAGCCAGGCTAAGTGGTCCCACTCTGGGGCCAACGTCCTGACTTTC.